A selection of T cell receptor beta chains follows, all from one sample in a study of beta chain features in type 1 diabetes. Sequencing used immunoSEQ multiplex PCR; TCRdb keeps in-frame clones, though not all of them. Among 100,000 to 150,000 clones listed, approximately 15% were seen once. Sequencing was performed on central memory CD4+ T cells from blood. The source is a man aged 18-30 years with type 1 diabetes. Both conserved end residues are part of each CDR3. D genes are given only for firm matches. Clone size is shown for a subset of rows, as once, few, many or a class of expanded clone.

j_gene	abundance	v_gene	d_gene	CDR3aa	CDR3nt
TRBJ1-5	-	TRBV6-1	-	CASSEDGNQPQHF	TGTGCCAGCAGCGAAGACGGGAATCAGCCCCAGCATTTT
TRBJ1-2	once	TRBV27	-	CASSPSRGAYGYTF	TGTGCCAGCAGCCCGTCGCGAGGGGCTTATGGCTACACCTTC
TRBJ2-5	-	TRBV7-2	-	CASSYRQEGTQYF	TGTGCCAGCAGCTATCGACAGGAAGGTACCCAGTACTTC
TRBJ1-5	-	TRBV2	-	CASSLQGVVRQPQHF	TGTGCCAGCAGTTTACAGGGCGTGGTACGGCAGCCCCAGCATTTT
TRBJ2-7	-	TRBV18	-	CASRKADTYEQYF	TGTGCCTCAAGGAAGGCAGACACCTACGAGCAGTACTTC
TRBJ2-3	few	TRBV2	-	CASSLATDTQYF	TGTGCCAGCAGCTTAGCCACAGATACGCAGTATTTT
TRBJ1-3	few	TRBV30	-	CAWSWGRGNTIYF	TGTGCCTGGAGTTGGGGCAGAGGAAACACCATATATTTT
TRBJ2-1	-	TRBV4-3	TRBD2	CASSLLISGGANEQFF	TGCGCCAGCAGCCTACTAATAAGCGGGGGGGCTAATGAGCAGTTCTTC
TRBJ2-1	-	TRBV4-1	-	CASSRGRTAPYNEQFF	TGCGCCAGCAGCCGGGGACGGACGGCTCCCTACAATGAGCAGTTCTTC
TRBJ1-1	-	TRBV28	-	CASSFYTEAFF	TGTGCCAGCAGCTTTTACACTGAAGCTTTCTTT
TRBJ2-3	-	TRBV2	-	CASSEAGSTDTQYF	TGTGCCAGCAGTGAAGCCGGGAGCACAGATACGCAGTATTTT
TRBJ1-2	few	TRBV6-5	-	CASSYSTGNGYTF	TGTGCCAGCAGTTACTCCACGGGCAATGGCTACACCTTC
TRBJ2-7	-	TRBV18	-	CASSRDRQYEQYF	TGTGCCAGCTCGCGGGACAGACAGTACGAGCAGTACTTC
TRBJ1-4	few	TRBV18	TRBD1	CASSPTAGTGTEKLFF	TGTGCCAGCTCCCCCACCGCCGGGACAGGGACTGAAAAACTGTTTTTT
TRBJ2-2	-	TRBV15	-	CATRQLGLSTGELFF	TGTGCCACCAGACAATTGGGTCTGTCGACCGGGGAGCTGTTTTTT